This T cell receptor (beta chain) originates from a study of cytomegalovirus exposure and HLA in healthy donors. Study background: The roughly 120 validation repertoires used the same platform as the roughly 670 first-cohort repertoires (as reported by a later analysis). General study results and limits: Cytomegalovirus status was reportedly diagnosed by the classifier with high sensitivity and specificity. A subsequent analysis found that TCR clusters from the first cohort also tended to co-occur in the 130 or so validation repertoires, with 90% to 95% of cluster scores above 0.

It was the approximately 120-subject validation cohort, separate from the approximately 680-subject first cohort, to which the donors belonged. TCRdb's table, derived via immunoSEQ multiplex PCR, lists solely in-frame clones and lacks some. The table has more than 300,000 clones, more than 80% seen once; the top ten hold roughly 0.83%. This CDR3 is built from 14 residues. Germline V gene data show CDR1 as SGHNT and CDR2 as YYREEE (reference sequence). V lost 4 bases and J 4 bases, leaving 12 bases between the germline ends. Notes on this clone: Its antigen remains unknown.

Sequenced input: PBMCs. The sequence came from a woman between 18 and 29 years old in good health and CMV-seronegative. The chain joins TRBV5-4 to TRBJ2-1; D uncertain. The CDR3, as DNA: TGTGCCAGCAGCAGCTCCCGACTGTACAATGAGCAGTTCTTC. Translating it yields CASSSSRLYNEQFF.